This is a list of T cell receptor beta chains from one sample in a study of blood T cell repertoires in COVID-19. Generated by immunoSEQ multiplex PCR, the TCRdb table keeps only in-frame clones and is missing some. The sample lists fewer than 350,000 clones, roughly 87% seen once, with about 5.7% in the top ten. The sample consisted of PBMCs or T cells enriched from blood (not recorded which). All receptors come from a woman between 35 and 50 years old who had recovered from COVID-19. Each CDR3 is given without its conserved first and last residue. The D gene is left open where the match is weak.

D gene,V gene,J gene,CDR3 protein
TRBD1,TRBV30,TRBJ1-4,AWSVTRGLNEKLF
TRBD1,TRBV27,TRBJ1-5,ASNSLQGALENQPQH
TRBD1,TRBV28,TRBJ1-4,ASSPTGIIEKLF
-,TRBV28,TRBJ1-1,ASESQGWVTEAF
TRBD2,TRBV28,TRBJ2-7,ASTSGTIGEQY
-,TRBV11-2,TRBJ2-7,ASSFARRDEQY
TRBD2,TRBV29-1,TRBJ2-1,SVRDGIREAQEF
TRBD1,TRBV11-2,TRBJ2-7,ASSAGQGLYEQY
TRBD2,TRBV5-1,TRBJ2-1,ASSLGTSGYNEQF
-,TRBV7-3,TRBJ1-1,ASSLSKNTEAF
TRBD2,TRBV7-9,TRBJ2-3,ASSLGPSGSPTDTQY
-,TRBV7-3,TRBJ2-1,ASSQSTSDNEQF
TRBD1,TRBV30,TRBJ2-5,AWSTGIEETQY
-,TRBV28,TRBJ1-4,ASSSTGETNEKLF
-,TRBV10-1,TRBJ2-1,ASSVLRSNEQF
-,TRBV4-1,TRBJ2-7,ASSQDSSRAYEQY
-,TRBV25-1,TRBJ1-1,ASSRNWNTEAF
-,TRBV7-2,TRBJ1-1,ASSLANRVSGNTEAF
-,TRBV9,TRBJ2-3,ASSGQVGTDTQY
TRBD2,TRBV18,TRBJ2-7,ASSPGLASVEQY
TRBD1,TRBV5-1,TRBJ2-5,ASSPGQGYQETQY
TRBD1,TRBV2,TRBJ1-5,ASRPGQAINQPQH
-,TRBV28,TRBJ2-5,ASSPRLYQETQY
TRBD2,TRBV28,TRBJ2-7,ASSQRTSGGYEQY
TRBD1,TRBV3-1/TRBV3-2,TRBJ1-2,ASSSGGHLGGYT
TRBD1,TRBV15,TRBJ2-2,ATSTPGQGVAGELF
TRBD2,TRBV9,TRBJ2-3,ASSVDPPPLAGRGTLADTQY
TRBD1,TRBV7-9,TRBJ2-1,ASSPTGLNEQF
-,TRBV4-2,TRBJ2-3,ASSQDRGRTDTQY
-,TRBV19,TRBJ1-5,ASSIRQVNQPQH
TRBD1,TRBV7-9,TRBJ2-7,ASSLRDRGGHEQY